This TCR beta chain was obtained from a study of T cells in Graves' hyperthyroidism and ophthalmopathy. Broader study findings: Through a model of 13 V-J features, ophthalmopathy was separated from stable hyperthyroidism.

CDR3 length: 14 residues. Trimming removed 0 bases from V and 0 bases from J, with 7 bases in between. Germline CDR1 and CDR2: SGDLS and YYNGEE. Ophthalmopathy patients had Clinical Activity Score at least 3, NOSPECS grade at least 4, duration under 3 months. The study excluded patients with uncontrolled infection, other autoimmune disease, pregnancy or lactation. Diagnostic decisions used clinical symptoms, serum thyroxine and TRAb, thyroid ultrasound and orbital computed tomography. This clonotype was picked up a small number of times. The antigen is not known. Amplified TCR beta CDR3 regions came from RNA transcripts. HTBI primers were employed in a first-round RT-PCR of the TCR CDR3. Via MiXCR, TCRdb re-called the multiplex PCR reads, giving one row per CDR3 protein. The sample lists 500,000 to 650,000 distinct CDR3 sequences; 13% to 15% were seen once.

The chain is built from TRBV9 and TRBJ2-7; D not certain. Sequenced input: blood. This TCR was sampled from a woman between 45 and 60 years old with Graves' ophthalmopathy. The CDR3 DNA reads as TGTGCCAGCAGCGTAGGGACGTTCTCCTACGAGCAGTACTTC. Protein product: CASSVGTFSYEQYF.